This T cell receptor beta chain was sequenced in a study of molecular identifiers for immune sequencing clone quantification. Overall study context: Replicate runs used RNA from roughly 21,000 or 96,000 naive CD8 cells, which was split five ways into aliquots, and four of those aliquots were then sequenced.

Using its own MiXCR run on the PCR reads, TCRdb lists one record per CDR3 protein. Of some 580,000 distinct CDR3 sequences listed, roughly 27% are singletons. The CDR3 extends over 13 amino acids. CDR1 and CDR2 (germline): SGHKS, YYEKEE (reference sequence). The table lists this clonotype with many counts. The junction departs from germline at one end; a sequencing error may be responsible. The chain couples TRBV5-5 to TRBJ2-7, with D tentatively TRBD1 (6 bases). This TCR was sampled from a human donor in good health. Some libraries in this study had Jurkat cell RNA spiked in. Material for sequencing was naive CD8+ T cells from blood, with Jurkat cell RNA spiked in. Subset noted: FACS-sorted CD8+CD4-CCR7+CD45RA+ naive T cells. CDR3 bases: TGTGCCAGCAGCTTGGGACAGGTCTACGTGCAGTACTTC. Translated: CASSLGQVYVQYF. The full variable domain, with the rest looked up from reference TRBV5-5 and TRBJ2-7, is DAGVTQSPTHLIKTRGQQVTLRCSPISGHKSVSWYQQVLGQGPQFIFQYYEKEERGRGNFPDRFSARQFPNYSSELNVNALLLGDSALYLCASSLGQVYVQYFGPGTRLTVT.